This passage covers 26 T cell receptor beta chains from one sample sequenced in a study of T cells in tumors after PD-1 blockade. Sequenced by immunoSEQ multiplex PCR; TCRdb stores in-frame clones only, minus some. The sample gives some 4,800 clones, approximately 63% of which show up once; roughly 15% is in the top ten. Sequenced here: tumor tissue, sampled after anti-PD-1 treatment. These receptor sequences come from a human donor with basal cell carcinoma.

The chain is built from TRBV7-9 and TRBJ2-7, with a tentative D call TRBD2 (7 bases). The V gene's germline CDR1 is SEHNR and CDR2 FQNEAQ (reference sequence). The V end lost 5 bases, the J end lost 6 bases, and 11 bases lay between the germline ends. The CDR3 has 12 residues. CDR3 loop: CASSERGGEQYF. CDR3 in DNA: TGTGCCAGCAGCGAAAGGGGGGGCGAGCAGTACTTC.

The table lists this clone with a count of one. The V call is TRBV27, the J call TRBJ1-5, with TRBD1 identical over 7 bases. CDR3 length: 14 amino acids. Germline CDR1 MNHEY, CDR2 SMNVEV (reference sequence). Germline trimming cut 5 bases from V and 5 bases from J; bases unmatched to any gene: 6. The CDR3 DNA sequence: TGTGCCAGCAGTCCTCAGGGGGGGGATCAGCCCCAGCATTTT. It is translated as CASSPQGGDQPQHF.

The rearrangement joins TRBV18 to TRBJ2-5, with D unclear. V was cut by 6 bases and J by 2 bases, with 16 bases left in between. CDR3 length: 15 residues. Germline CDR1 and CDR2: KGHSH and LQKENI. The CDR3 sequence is CASSRTVWSQETQYF. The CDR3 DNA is TGTGCCAGCTCCCGGACCGTATGGTCTCAAGAGACCCAGTACTTC.

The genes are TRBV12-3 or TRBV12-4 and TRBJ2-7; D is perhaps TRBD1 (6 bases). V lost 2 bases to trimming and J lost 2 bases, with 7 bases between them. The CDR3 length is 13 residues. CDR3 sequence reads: CASSLQGTYEQYF. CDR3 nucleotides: TGTGCCAGCAGTTTACAGGGGACCTACGAGCAGTACTTC.

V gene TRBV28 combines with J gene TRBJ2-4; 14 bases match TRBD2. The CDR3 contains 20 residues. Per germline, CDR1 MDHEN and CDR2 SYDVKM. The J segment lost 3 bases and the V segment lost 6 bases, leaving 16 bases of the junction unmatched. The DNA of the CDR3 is TGTGCCAGCAGCCGGGGACTAGCGGGAGCACCTGGGGTAGGCAAAAACATTCAGTACTTC. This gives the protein CASSRGLAGAPGVGKNIQYF.

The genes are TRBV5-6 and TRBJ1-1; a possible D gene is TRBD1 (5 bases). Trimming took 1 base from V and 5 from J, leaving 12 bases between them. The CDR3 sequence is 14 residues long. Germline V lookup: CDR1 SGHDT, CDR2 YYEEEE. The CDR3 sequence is CASSLSGQGTEAFF. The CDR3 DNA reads TGTGCCAGCAGCTTGTCAGGGCAGGGTACTGAAGCTTTCTTT.

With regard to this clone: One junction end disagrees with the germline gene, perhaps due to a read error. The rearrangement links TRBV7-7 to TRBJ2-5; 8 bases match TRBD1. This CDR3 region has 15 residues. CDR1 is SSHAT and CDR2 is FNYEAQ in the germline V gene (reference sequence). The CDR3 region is CASSLGQAAGETQYF. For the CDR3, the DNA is TGTGCTAGCAGCTTGGGACAGGCCGCAGGAGAGACCCAGTACTTC. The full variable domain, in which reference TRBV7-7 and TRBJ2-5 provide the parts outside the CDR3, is GAGVSQSPRYKVTKRGQDVTLRCDPISSHATLYWYQQALGQGPEFLTYFNYEAQPDKSGLPSDRFSAERPEGSISTLTIQRTEQRDSAMYRCASSLGQAAGETQYFGPGTRLLVL.

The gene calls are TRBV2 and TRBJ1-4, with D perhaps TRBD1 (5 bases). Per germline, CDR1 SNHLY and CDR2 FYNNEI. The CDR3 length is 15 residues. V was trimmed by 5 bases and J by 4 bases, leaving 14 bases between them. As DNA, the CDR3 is TGTGCCAGCAGTAATGAGGGGTTCTTTAATGAAAAACTGTTTTTT. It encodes CASSNEGFFNEKLFF.

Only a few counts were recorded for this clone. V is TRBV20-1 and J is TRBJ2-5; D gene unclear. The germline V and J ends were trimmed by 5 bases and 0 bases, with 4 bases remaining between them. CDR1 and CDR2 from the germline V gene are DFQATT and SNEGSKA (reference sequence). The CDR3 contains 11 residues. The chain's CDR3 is CSALHQETQYF. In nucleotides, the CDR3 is TGCAGTGCTCTACACCAAGAGACCCAGTACTTC.

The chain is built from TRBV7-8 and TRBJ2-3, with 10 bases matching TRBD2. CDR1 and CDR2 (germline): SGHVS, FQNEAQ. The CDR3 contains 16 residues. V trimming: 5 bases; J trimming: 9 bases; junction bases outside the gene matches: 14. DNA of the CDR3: TGTGCCAGCAGCCCTAGACTTGGGGTAGCGGGAGGCACGCAGTATTTT. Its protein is CASSPRLGVAGGTQYF.

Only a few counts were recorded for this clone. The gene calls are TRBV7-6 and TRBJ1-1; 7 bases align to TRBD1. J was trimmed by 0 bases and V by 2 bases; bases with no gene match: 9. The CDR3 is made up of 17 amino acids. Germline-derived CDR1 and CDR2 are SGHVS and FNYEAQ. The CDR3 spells CASSLMPGQMMNTEAFF. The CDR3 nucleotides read TGTGCCAGCAGCTTAATGCCGGGACAGATGATGAACACTGAAGCTTTCTTT.

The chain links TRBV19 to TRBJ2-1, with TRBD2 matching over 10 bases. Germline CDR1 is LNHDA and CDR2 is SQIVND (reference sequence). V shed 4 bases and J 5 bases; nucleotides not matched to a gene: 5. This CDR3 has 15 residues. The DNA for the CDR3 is TGTGCCAGTAGTACCATAGCGGGAGGCCACAATGAGCAGTTCTTC. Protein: CASSTIAGGHNEQFF. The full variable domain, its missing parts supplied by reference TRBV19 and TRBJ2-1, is DGGITQSPKYLFRKEGQNVTLSCEQNLNHDAMYWYRQDPGQGLRLIYYSQIVNDFQKGDIAEGYSVSREKKESFPLTVTSAQKNPTAFYLCASSTIAGGHNEQFFGPGTRLTVL.

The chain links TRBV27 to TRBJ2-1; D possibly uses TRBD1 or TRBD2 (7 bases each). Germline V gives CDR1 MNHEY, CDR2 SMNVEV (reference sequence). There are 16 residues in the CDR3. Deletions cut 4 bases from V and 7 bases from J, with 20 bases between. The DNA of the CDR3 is TGTGCCAGCAGTTCCATCTCAGGGGGAGGGCAAAATGAGCAGTTCTTC. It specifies CASSSISGGGQNEQFF.

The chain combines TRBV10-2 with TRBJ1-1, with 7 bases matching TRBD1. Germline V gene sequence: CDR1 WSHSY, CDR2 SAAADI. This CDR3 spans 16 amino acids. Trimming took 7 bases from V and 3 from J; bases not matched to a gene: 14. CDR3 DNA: TGCGCCAGCACCATCACTGACAGGGCCTGGGACACTGAAGCTTTCTTT. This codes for CASTITDRAWDTEAFF.

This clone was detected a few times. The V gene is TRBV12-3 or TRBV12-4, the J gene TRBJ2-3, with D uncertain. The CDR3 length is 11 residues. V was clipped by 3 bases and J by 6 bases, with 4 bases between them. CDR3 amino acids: CASSFSDTQYF. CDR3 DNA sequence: TGTGCCAGCAGTTTTTCGGATACGCAGTATTTT.

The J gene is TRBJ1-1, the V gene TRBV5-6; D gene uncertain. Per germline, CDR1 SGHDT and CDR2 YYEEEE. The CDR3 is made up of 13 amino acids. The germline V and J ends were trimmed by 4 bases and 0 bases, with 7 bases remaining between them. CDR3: CASSDGLNTEAFF. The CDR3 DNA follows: TGTGCCAGCAGCGATGGTCTGAACACTGAAGCTTTCTTT.

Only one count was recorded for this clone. DNA for the CDR3: TGTGCCAGCAGCCGTCAGGGGATCCGAGGGCATGGCTACACCTTC. Residues: CASSRQGIRGHGYTF. This chain uses TRBV14 with TRBJ1-2, with D perhaps TRBD1 (6 bases). V was cut by 4 bases and J by 6 bases, with 18 bases left in between. Germline V gene lookup returns CDR1 SGHDN and CDR2 FVKESK. This CDR3 contains 15 residues. Combining the CDR3 with reference TRBV14 and TRBJ1-2 gives the whole variable domain EAGVTQFPSHSVIEKGQTVTLRCDPISGHDNLYWYRRVMGKEIKFLLHFVKESKQDESGMPNNRFLAERTGGTYSTLKVQPAELEDSGVYFCASSRQGIRGHGYTFGSGTRLTVV.

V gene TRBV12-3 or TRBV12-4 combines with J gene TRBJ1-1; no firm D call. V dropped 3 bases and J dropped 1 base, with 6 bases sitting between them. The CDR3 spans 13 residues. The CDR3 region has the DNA TGTGCCAGCAGTTTTACGCGGAACACTGAAGCTTTCTTT. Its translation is CASSFTRNTEAFF.

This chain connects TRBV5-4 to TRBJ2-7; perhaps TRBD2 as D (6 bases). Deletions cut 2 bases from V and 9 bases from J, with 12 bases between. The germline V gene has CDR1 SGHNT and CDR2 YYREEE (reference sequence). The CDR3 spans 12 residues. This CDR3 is CASSFGGIGQYF. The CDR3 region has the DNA TGTGCCAGCAGCTTTGGGGGGATTGGGCAGTACTTC.

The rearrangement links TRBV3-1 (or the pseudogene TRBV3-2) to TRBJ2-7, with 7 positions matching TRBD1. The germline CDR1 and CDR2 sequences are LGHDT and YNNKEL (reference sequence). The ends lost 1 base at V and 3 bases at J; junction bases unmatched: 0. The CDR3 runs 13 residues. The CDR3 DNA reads TGTGCCAGCAGCCAAGGACAGGGCTACGAGCAGTACTTC. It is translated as CASSQGQGYEQYF.

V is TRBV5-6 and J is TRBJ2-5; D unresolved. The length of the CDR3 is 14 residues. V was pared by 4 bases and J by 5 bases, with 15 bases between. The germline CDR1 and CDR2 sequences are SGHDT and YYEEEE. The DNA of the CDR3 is TGTGCCAGCAGCCCGCCCCCCATCAGGGAGACCCAGTACTTC. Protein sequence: CASSPPPIRETQYF. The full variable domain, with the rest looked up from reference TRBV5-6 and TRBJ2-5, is DAGVTQSPTHLIKTRGQQVTLRCSPKSGHDTVSWYQQALGQGPQFIFQYYEEEERQRGNFPDRFSGHQFPNYSSELNVNALLLGDSALYLCASSPPPIRETQYFGPGTRLLVL.

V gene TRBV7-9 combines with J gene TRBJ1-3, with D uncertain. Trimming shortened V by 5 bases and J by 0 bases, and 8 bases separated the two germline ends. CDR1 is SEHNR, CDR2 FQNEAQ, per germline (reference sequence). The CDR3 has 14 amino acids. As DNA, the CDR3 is TGTGCCAGCAGCGCTTCTGGCTCTGGAAACACCATATATTTT. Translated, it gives CASSASGSGNTIYF.

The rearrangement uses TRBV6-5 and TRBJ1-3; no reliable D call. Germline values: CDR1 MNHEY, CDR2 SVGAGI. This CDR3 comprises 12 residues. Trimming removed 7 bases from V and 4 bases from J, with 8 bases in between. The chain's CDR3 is CASNQAGNTIYF. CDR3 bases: TGTGCCAGCAACCAGGCCGGAAACACCATATATTTT.

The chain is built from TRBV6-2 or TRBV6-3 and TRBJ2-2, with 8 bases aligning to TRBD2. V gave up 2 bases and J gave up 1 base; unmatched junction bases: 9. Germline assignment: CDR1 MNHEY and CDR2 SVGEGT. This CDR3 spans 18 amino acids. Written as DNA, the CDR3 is TGTGCCAGCAGTTACGGTAGCGAGCGGGGGTTGAACACCGGGGAGCTGTTTTTT. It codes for CASSYGSERGLNTGELFF.

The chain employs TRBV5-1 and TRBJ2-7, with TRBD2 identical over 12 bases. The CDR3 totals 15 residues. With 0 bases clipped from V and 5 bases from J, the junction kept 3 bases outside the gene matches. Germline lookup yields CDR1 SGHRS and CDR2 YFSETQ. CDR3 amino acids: CASSLALAGGNEQYF. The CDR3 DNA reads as TGCGCCAGCAGCTTGGCACTAGCGGGAGGCAACGAGCAGTACTTC.

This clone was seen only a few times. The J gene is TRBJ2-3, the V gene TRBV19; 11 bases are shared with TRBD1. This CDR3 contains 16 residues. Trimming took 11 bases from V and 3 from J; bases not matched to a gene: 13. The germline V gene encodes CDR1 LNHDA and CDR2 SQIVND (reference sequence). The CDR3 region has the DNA TGTGCCGCCCACCGGGACAGGGGGATAGTGACAGATACGCAGTATTTT. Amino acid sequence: CAAHRDRGIVTDTQYF.